The 4 T cell receptor beta chains in this list originate from one sample, sequenced in a study of neoadjuvant anti-PD-1 for oral cavity cancer. The time point was: after neoadjuvant nivolumab, at surgical resection. TCRdb's table, derived via immunoSEQ multiplex PCR, lists solely in-frame clones and lacks some. Found here are 13,000 to 15,000 clones, 65% to 75% of them singletons; the top ten hold around 3%. This specimen was PBMCs, taken after nivolumab (anti-PD-1) treatment. These receptors were taken from a person between 35 and 79 years old with oral cavity squamous cell carcinoma.

This clone showed up just once. This rearrangement joins TRBV4-1 to TRBJ2-5; 15 nucleotides match TRBD2. The CDR3 is 18 amino acids. Germline loops: CDR1 MGHRA, CDR2 YSYEKL. Trimming at V came to 0 bases and at J to 5 bases, leaving 7 bases not matched to a gene. The CDR3 nucleotides read TGCGCCAGCAGCCAAGACGGGACTAGCGGGAGGATTGGCGAGACCCAGTACTTC. This codes for CASSQDGTSGRIGETQYF.

The CDR3 is CASSLGEKSEQYF. CDR3 bases: TGTGCCAGCAGCTTAGGAGAAAAAAGTGAGCAGTACTTC. The chain joins TRBV11-2 to TRBJ2-7, with D uncertain. The V gene lost 1 base and the J gene lost 7 bases, with 11 bases spanning the gap. The CDR3 extends over 13 amino acids. Germline lookup yields CDR1 SGHAT and CDR2 FQNNGV. Full variable domain (rest looked up from reference TRBV11-2 and TRBJ2-7): EAGVAQSPRYKIIEKRQSVAFWCNPISGHATLYWYQQILGQGPKLLIQFQNNGVVDDSQLPKDRFSAERLKGVDSTLKIQPAKLEDSAVYLCASSLGEKSEQYFGPGTRLTVT.

The J gene is TRBJ2-2, the V gene TRBV29-1; D unclear. This CDR3 contains 11 residues. V gave up 6 bases and J gave up 6 bases, with 8 bases separating them. CDR1 is SQVTM and CDR2 is ANQGSEA in the germline V gene. The CDR3 region is CSVLFAGELFF. As DNA, the CDR3 is TGCAGCGTCCTTTTTGCCGGGGAGCTGTTTTTT.

This chain joins TRBV5-1 and TRBJ2-3; 11 bases are a match to TRBD2. The length of the CDR3 is 14 residues. After removal of 6 bases from V and 2 bases from J, the junction contained 2 bases not matched to a gene. CDR1 and CDR2 from the germline V gene are SGHRS and YFSETQ. CDR3 nucleotides: TGCGCCAGCAAGACTAGCGGGACCACAGATACGCAGTATTTT. It specifies CASKTSGTTDTQYF.